This T cell receptor (beta chain) was obtained from a study of T cell responses to AZD1222 COVID-19 vaccine. Regarding this clone: Its specificity is not known.

The CDR3 has 15 residues. CDR1 is SGDLS, CDR2 YYNGEE, per germline. The V end was cut by 0 bases, the J end by 4 bases, with 14 bases between. Data came from immunoSEQ multiplex PCR; TCRdb stores just in-frame clones and leaves some out. The sample has 120,000 to 150,000 clones, 92% seen once; the top ten hold just over 3%. Overall study results and limits: Of spike-specific TCRs, nearly half reportedly target regions left unmutated in variants. Two doses of AZD1222 preceded a rise in Spike-specific TCR breadth and depth. The donor cohort was predominantly white British with a female majority, and clonal diversity may have been underestimated. Spike was spanned by vaccine-associated CD4 TCRs, which were dominant at 160-218 and 743-854.

The sequence was obtained from an adult in good health. The sequences come from peripheral blood, collected on day 0 of AZD1222 vaccination. The genes are TRBV9 and TRBJ2-7, with D perhaps matching TRBD1 or TRBD2 (5 bases each). The CDR3 sequence: CASSVGPGAGYEQYF. The CDR3 DNA follows: TGTGCCAGCAGCGTAGGCCCCGGGGCCGGTTACGAGCAGTACTTC.